The entry below describes one T cell receptor (beta chain). Its antigen remains unidentified. Base qualities are missing; no much larger clone stands one base away. The sample belongs to a study of cytotoxic CD8 clonotypes in ibrutinib-treated CLL (dated by TCRdb to 2020 to 2023). Looking at the study overall: The cohort was composed of about a dozen relapsed/refractory and approximately 16 treatment-naive patients; IGHV unmutated status was identified in 17 patients. Of the roughly 86 participants in the trial, about 25 had longitudinal samples available. On average, each sample yielded 255,043 productive templates and tens of thousands of productive rearrangements. Cryopreserved peripheral blood mononuclear cells were collected before treatment, at response, and at either disease progression or sustained remission. Response samples were taken after a median of roughly eleven months on treatment, ranging from about 6 to 40 months. Partial responses were observed in about 24 patients and complete responses in 2; after a median follow-up of around 68 months, remission was maintained in 14 patients and progression was observed in approximately twelve. Patients were still on ibrutinib when every remission and progressive disease sample was collected. Paper-wide results and their limitations: Lymph node repertoires were not examined, and the timing of sampling was not matched between patients in sustained remission and those whose disease progressed. An increase in clonality was observed at ibrutinib response, with clonality remaining stable during sustained remission and falling back toward baseline at progression. Public clonotypes were rare and either contracted or stayed stable during treatment, and the rise in clonality at ibrutinib response reflected the expansion of private clonotypes. Baseline clonality exceeded that of age-matched healthy donors and correlated strongly with circulating CD8+ T-cell counts.

On a MiSeq, deep resolution sequencing aimed for a depth between 1 in 1 million and 1 in 200,000 T cells, with each clonotype covered approximately 9.8x on average. TCR beta libraries were generated with the immunoSEQ hsTCRB Kit. In the paper's pipeline: The data were analyzed with ImmunoSEQ Analyzer and ImmunoSEQ Data Assistant, and V, D and J gene assignments followed IMGT definitions. Clonality, which ranges from 0 to 1, was calculated as one minus the normalized Shannon entropy of productive rearrangement frequencies. Public clonotype analysis was restricted to overrepresented clonotypes comprising at least 0.05% of each patient's repertoire. Some 13 age-matched healthy donor repertoires from immuneACCESS served as clonality controls. TCRdb obtained this table from immuneACCESS and retained in-frame rearrangements with V and J assigned. These tables miss some clones; where compared with another copy, unresolved V genes account for less than half of the shortfall, and the remainder is unexplained. V, J and clone size are taken as reported in that table, and D and trimming were inferred from the DNA itself. Present in this sample are 190,000 or so clones, approximately 72% of which were seen just once. The ten largest clonotypes hold roughly 12% of the sample.

The intended sense of this specimen's time point label: 20 to 25 months on ibrutinib. For TCR beta library preparation, approximately 2 micrograms of genomic DNA was extracted from cryopreserved PBMCs. Longitudinal blood samples from CLL patients on ibrutinib monotherapy underwent high-throughput TCR beta sequencing. The patients took part in an open-label, single-center phase 2 trial of ibrutinib monotherapy. This sequence was found in a human donor with chronic lymphocytic leukemia. The material sequenced was PBMCs, taken after 24 months of ibrutinib treatment.

CDR3 region: CASSPTEAGEQYF. The DNA sequence is given as TGCGCCAGCAGCCCAACTGAGGCGGGCGAGCAGTACTTC. This sequence uses TRBV4-3 and TRBJ2-7; the D gene is possibly TRBD2, with 5 bases matching. The CDR3 measures 13 amino acids from cysteine to phenylalanine. The retained sequence is limited to the CDR3, 39 bases, with the frame set at the first base. V loses 4 bases of germline sequence and J loses 6 bases, and the interval between the two ends is 13 bases. Per the germline V gene, LGHNA is the CDR1 and YSLEER is the CDR2.